The rows below give T cell receptor beta chains drawn from one sample of a study of control samples from healthy donors and cancer patients. Assay: immunoSEQ multiplex PCR; the TCRdb copy retains only in-frame clones and omits some. Of approximately 9,800 clones listed, approximately 90% were seen once; the top ten hold 20% to 25%. Sequencing was carried out using PBMCs. The receptors were gathered from a man aged 55 to 69 with colorectal cancer. CDR3s include the opening cysteine and the closing phenylalanine or tryptophan. D genes are given only for firm matches. Clone size is given for some rows only: seen once, a few or many times, or a class if the clone is expanded.

V gene,clone size,D gene,J gene,CDR3 DNA,CDR3 protein
TRBV6-5,NA,NA,TRBJ1-6,TGTGCCAGCTCTATCTGGGATTCACCCCTCCACTTT,CASSIWDSPLHF
TRBV19,NA,TRBD1,TRBJ1-6,TGTGCCAGTAGTATGCAGGGGGGCGATTCACCCCTCCACTTT,CASSMQGGDSPLHF
TRBV7-8,NA,NA,TRBJ1-5,TGTGCCAGCAGCTTAAACAGCGGGAGCAATCAGCCCCAGCATTTT,CASSLNSGSNQPQHF
TRBV5-1,NA,TRBD1,TRBJ2-7,TGCGCCAGCAGCACCGCCGGGACAGGGACCTCCTACGAGCAGTACTTC,CASSTAGTGTSYEQYF
TRBV28,NA,NA,TRBJ1-2,TGTGCCAGCAGTTTTGGGGGAATTGGTGACTATGGCTACACCTTC,CASSFGGIGDYGYTF
TRBV2,NA,NA,TRBJ1-1,TGTGCCAGCATAGGGGTAATAGTGAACACTGAAGCTTTCTTT,CASIGVIVNTEAFF
TRBV6-1,NA,NA,TRBJ1-5,TGTGCCAGCAGTGATAAGGGCAATCAGCCCCAGCATTTT,CASSDKGNQPQHF
TRBV6-5,NA,NA,TRBJ2-3,TGTGCCAGCAGGTTAGCGACCCGCACAGATACGCAGTATTTT,CASRLATRTDTQYF
TRBV29-1,NA,TRBD1,TRBJ1-2,TGCAGCGCCGCCCGAGGGGGCGACTATGGCTACACCTTC,CSAARGGDYGYTF
TRBV6-7,NA,NA,TRBJ1-2,TGTGCCAGCAGTTACTCGGTAATGGCACGGCGGAACTATGGCTACACCTTC,CASSYSVMARRNYGYTF
TRBV6-9,NA,NA,TRBJ2-4,TGTGCCAGCAGTTATCCTAAAGGGGTCCCCAAAAACATTCAGTACTTC,CASSYPKGVPKNIQYF
TRBV10-3,once,TRBD1,TRBJ2-7,TGTGCCATCAGTGGGGGGAGACAGGGGCGATGGGAGCAGTACTTC,CAISGGRQGRWEQYF
TRBV5-1,NA,NA,TRBJ2-3,TGCGCCAGCAGCTTCAACCGGGGTACGCAGTATTTT,CASSFNRGTQYF
TRBV6-6,NA,TRBD2,TRBJ2-5,TGTGCCAGCAGTCGGGGGGAGCAGGAGACCCAGTACTTC,CASSRGEQETQYF
TRBV19,once,NA,TRBJ2-3,TGTGCCAGTAGTTCCCGAACTAGAGATACGCAGTATTTT,CASSSRTRDTQYF
TRBV4-1,NA,NA,TRBJ1-1,TGCGCCAGCGGACGGTGGAGGAACACTGAAGCTTTCTTT,CASGRWRNTEAFF
TRBV12-3/TRBV12-4,NA,NA,TRBJ2-2,TGTGCCAGCAGTCCCCTCACCGGGGAGCTGTTTTTT,CASSPLTGELFF
TRBV4-1,NA,NA,TRBJ1-5,TGCGCCAGCAGCCCATATACGGATTATAGCAATCAGCCCCAGCATTTT,CASSPYTDYSNQPQHF
TRBV7-8,NA,TRBD1,TRBJ1-1,TGTGCCAGCAGCCCTCAGGGGGTGAGGAACACTGAAGCTTTCTTT,CASSPQGVRNTEAFF
TRBV29-1,NA,NA,TRBJ1-2,TGCAGCGTGGGGGGGGCTTATGGCTACACCTTC,CSVGGAYGYTF
TRBV7-8,NA,TRBD1,TRBJ2-3,TGTGCCAGCACCGAACTTCGGACAGGGGCAGATACGCAGTATTTT,CASTELRTGADTQYF
TRBV5-4,NA,TRBD1,TRBJ2-1,TGTGCCAGCAGCTTGGCGAGGAACAGGGGGCGCGACAATGAGCAGTTCTTC,CASSLARNRGRDNEQFF
TRBV5-4,NA,NA,TRBJ2-5,TGTGCCAGCAGCTTGTCGATACGAACTAGTACAAAAGAGACCCAGTACTTC,CASSLSIRTSTKETQYF
TRBV9,NA,TRBD1,TRBJ1-4,TGTGCCAGCAGCGCGGACAGGGGGAATGAAAAACTGTTTTTT,CASSADRGNEKLFF
TRBV10-3,NA,TRBD2,TRBJ2-5,TGTGCCATCAGTGAGAAGGGAGGGGCTGGGGAGACCCAGTACTTC,CAISEKGGAGETQYF
TRBV18,NA,NA,TRBJ1-6,TGTGCCAGCTCACCAGTACAAGCTTCGGGCAATTCACCCCTCCACTTT,CASSPVQASGNSPLHF